This TCR beta chain was captured in a study of blood T cell repertoires in COVID-19. Background on the study: Sites across the United States, Italy and Spain contributed samples from acute and convalescent COVID-19. Nucleic acid was either cDNA or gDNA, and it came from T cells, B-cell-depleted T cells, or PBMCs.

Authors' methods: Quantification of nucleated cells was approximated via reference gene primer amplification. Measured with immunoSEQ multiplex PCR; TCRdb has only the in-frame clones, and not every one. The V and J calls and clone size come from that table; D and trimming were worked out from the DNA. The data contain roughly 150,000 clones, about three quarters of them singletons. CDR1 and CDR2 from the germline V gene are LGHNA and YSLEER. This CDR3 contains 15 residues. The V end was cut by 2 bases, the J end by 0 bases, with 10 bases between. The source is a man aged 70-80 years with acute or convalescent COVID-19. The sample comprised peripheral blood. V usage is TRBV4-3 and J usage is TRBJ1-2; D gene unclear. For the CDR3, the DNA is TGCGCCAGCAGCCAATCCATTACAGCTAACTATGGCTACACCTTC. Its protein product is CASSQSITANYGYTF.